This T cell receptor (beta chain) was recovered during a study of CD8+ T cells in alopecia areata. cDNA serving as the sequencing template came from extracted, reverse transcribed RNA. Assay used: immunoSEQ multiplex PCR; TCRdb lists only in-frame clones, some missing. Here the sample spans roughly 73,000 clones, over 25% being singletons. The germline V gene encodes CDR1 SGHVS and CDR2 FNYEAQ. The CDR3 is made up of 15 amino acids. V gave up 4 bases and J gave up 4 bases, with 16 bases separating them. This clone was counted a few times. As to treatment: oral pan-JAK inhibitor, 5-10 mg twice daily. The receptor comes from a human donor with alopecia areata. J is TRBJ1-1 and V is TRBV7-6; a possible D gene is TRBD1 (6 bases). The sample in question was CD8+ T cells sorted from blood, obtained at week 4, from a patient treated with tofacitinib. The CDR3 here is CASSSLTGYGTEAFF. The CDR3 region has the DNA TGTGCCAGCAGCTCTCTTACAGGGTACGGCACTGAAGCTTTCTTT. Full variable domain (remainder filled in from reference TRBV7-6 and TRBJ1-1): GAGVSQSPRYKVTKRGQDVALRCDPISGHVSLYWYRQALGQGPEFLTYFNYEAQQDKSGLPNDRFSAERPEGSISTLTIQRTEQRDSAMYRCASSSLTGYGTEAFFGQGTRLTVV.